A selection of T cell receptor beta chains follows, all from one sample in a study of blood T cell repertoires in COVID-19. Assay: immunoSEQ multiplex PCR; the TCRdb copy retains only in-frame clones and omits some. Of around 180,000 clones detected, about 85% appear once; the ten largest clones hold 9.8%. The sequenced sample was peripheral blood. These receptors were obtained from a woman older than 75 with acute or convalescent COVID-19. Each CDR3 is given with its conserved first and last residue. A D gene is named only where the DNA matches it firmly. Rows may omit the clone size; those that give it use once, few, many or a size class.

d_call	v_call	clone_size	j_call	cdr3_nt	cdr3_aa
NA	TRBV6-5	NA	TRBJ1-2	NA	CASSTSLQVPYGYTF
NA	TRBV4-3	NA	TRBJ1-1	TGCGCCAGCAGCCAAGTGGGGCGGCCTGACACTGAAGCTTTCTTT	CASSQVGRPDTEAFF
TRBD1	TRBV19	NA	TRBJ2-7	TGTGCCAGTAGTATTAGGACAGGGGCTCGCGAGCAGTACTTC	CASSIRTGAREQYF
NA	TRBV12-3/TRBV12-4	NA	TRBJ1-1	TGTGCCAGCAGTTTTCACCGGACTGAAGCTTTCTTT	CASSFHRTEAFF
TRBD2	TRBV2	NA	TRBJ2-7	TGTGCCAGCAGTACCGAGCGGGGGCCCTACGAGCAGTACTTC	CASSTERGPYEQYF
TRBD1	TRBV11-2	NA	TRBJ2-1	TGTGCCAGCAGCTTGGGCGGACAGGTTAGCAACAATGAGCAGTTCTTC	CASSLGGQVSNNEQFF
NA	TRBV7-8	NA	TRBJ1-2	TGTGCCAGCAGCTTAGACCCGTCGGGAACGTATGGCTACACCTTC	CASSLDPSGTYGYTF
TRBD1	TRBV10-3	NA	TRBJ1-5	TGTGCCACCCGCGGGACAGACAATCAGCCCCAGCATTTT	CATRGTDNQPQHF
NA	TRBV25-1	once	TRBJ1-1	TGTGCCAGCAGTGTTCAGGGGTCCACTGAAGCTTTCTTT	CASSVQGSTEAFF
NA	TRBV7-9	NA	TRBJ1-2	TGTGCCAGCAGACTAGGTTACGGACCGTATGGCTACACCTTC	CASRLGYGPYGYTF
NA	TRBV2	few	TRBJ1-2	TGTGCCAGCAGTGAGAGGGGGTCTTCCTATGGCTACACCTTC	CASSERGSSYGYTF
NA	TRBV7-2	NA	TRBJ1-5	TGTGCCAGCAGCTCGGGGGGACAGCCCCAGCATTTT	CASSSGGQPQHF
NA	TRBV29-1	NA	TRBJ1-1	TGCAGCGTTGTCCAGGGATATAACACTGAAGCTTTCTTT	CSVVQGYNTEAFF
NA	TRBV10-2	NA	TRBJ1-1	TGCGCCAGCAGGTACGGGGATTGGGACACTGAAGCTTTCTTT	CASRYGDWDTEAFF
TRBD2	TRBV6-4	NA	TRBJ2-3	TGTGCCAGCAGTGAACAGCGGGGGGGCCCAGATACGCAGTATTTT	CASSEQRGGPDTQYF
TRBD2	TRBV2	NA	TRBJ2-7	TGTGCCAGCCGGGCTAGCGGCTACGAGCAGTACTTC	CASRASGYEQYF
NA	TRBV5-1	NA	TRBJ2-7	TGCGCCAGCAGCGTTAGTCAGGGGGGATACGAGCAGTACTTC	CASSVSQGGYEQYF
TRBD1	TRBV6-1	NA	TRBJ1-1	TGTGCCAGCAGTGAGGGTCCCTATGACAGGGGCAAGAACACTGAAGCTTTCTTT	CASSEGPYDRGKNTEAFF
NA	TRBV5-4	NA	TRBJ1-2	TGTGCCAGCAGCCTGGGAGGCAGGGAGGGCTATGGCTACACCTTC	CASSLGGREGYGYTF
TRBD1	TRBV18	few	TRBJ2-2	TGTGCCAGCTCCGGACAGGGGGAAAACACCGGGGAGCTGTTTTTT	CASSGQGENTGELFF
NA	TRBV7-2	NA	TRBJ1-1	TGTGCCAGCAGCTTAAGTGCAGGGTTGGGCACTGAAGCTTTCTTT	CASSLSAGLGTEAFF
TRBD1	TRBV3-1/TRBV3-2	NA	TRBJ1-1	TGTGCCAGCACCTTACAGGGGCTGAACACTGAAGCTTTCTTT	CASTLQGLNTEAFF
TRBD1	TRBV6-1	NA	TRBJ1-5	TGTGCCAGCAGTGAAAACAGGGGTCGCAATCAGCCCCAGCATTTT	CASSENRGRNQPQHF
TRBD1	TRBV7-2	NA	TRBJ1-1	TGTGCCAGCAGCCTTGACAGGGGGGTGGCTGAAGCTTTCTTT	CASSLDRGVAEAFF
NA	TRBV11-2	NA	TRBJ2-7	TGTGCCAGCATCCCTAGGGGGAGCTCCTACGAGCAGTACTTC	CASIPRGSSYEQYF
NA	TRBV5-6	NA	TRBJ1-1	TGTGCCAGCAGCCCCGGGGGGAGGAACACTGAAGCTTTCTTT	CASSPGGRNTEAFF